This T cell receptor beta chain was profiled in a study of tumor-infiltrating lymphocytes in primary liver carcinoma. Across the study: Productive TCRbeta reads per sample were roughly 3.65 to 8 million, not differing by tissue.

The investigators made TCR beta cDNA from about 500 ng total RNA, using a constant-region primer. Three nested multiplex PCR rounds of slightly modified ARM-PCR generated TCR beta libraries. With TRBV1-TRBV30 forward primers and a C-beta reverse primer, the first two PCR rounds were run for roughly 9 cycles each. TCRdb reprocessed the multiplex PCR reads via MiXCR and lists one record per CDR3 protein. In the table there are tens of thousands of distinct CDR3 sequences, over 65% of which are singletons. Germline CDR1 is MNHEY and CDR2 is SVGAGI. CDR3 length: 16 residues. Between the trimmed V and J ends, which lost 6 bases and 4 bases, there was a span of 22 bases. This clonotype was recorded only once. Without any cell sorting, about 18-31 mg of bulk tissue yielded co-extracted RNA and DNA.

The TCR comes from a man aged 35-49 years with primary liver carcinoma and hepatitis B virus infection. The specimen sequenced was liver tumor tissue from sampling region 2. Subset in this sample: tumor region T2, inferior pole. The J gene is TRBJ2-7, the V gene TRBV6-5, with a possible D match to TRBD2 (5 bases). CDR3 nucleotides: TGTGCCAGCAGGCTCGGACTGGCAGCACCCTTTTACGAGCAGTACTTC. It specifies CASRLGLAAPFYEQYF.